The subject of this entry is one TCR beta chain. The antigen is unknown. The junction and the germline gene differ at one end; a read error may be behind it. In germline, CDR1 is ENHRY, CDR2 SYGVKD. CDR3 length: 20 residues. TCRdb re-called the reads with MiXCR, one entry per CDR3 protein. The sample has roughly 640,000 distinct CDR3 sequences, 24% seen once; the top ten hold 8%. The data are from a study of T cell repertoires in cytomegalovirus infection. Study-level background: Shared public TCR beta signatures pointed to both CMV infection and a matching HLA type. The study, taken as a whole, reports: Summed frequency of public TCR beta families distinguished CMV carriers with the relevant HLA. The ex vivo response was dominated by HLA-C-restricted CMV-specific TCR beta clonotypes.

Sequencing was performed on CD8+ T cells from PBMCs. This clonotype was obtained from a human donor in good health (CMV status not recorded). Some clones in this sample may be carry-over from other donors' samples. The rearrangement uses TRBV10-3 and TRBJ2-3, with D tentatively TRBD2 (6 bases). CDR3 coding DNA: TGTGCCATCAGTGACGGTTTCGGGGACTCTGGGACTTCAAGCACAGATTCGCAGTATTTT. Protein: CAISDGFGDSGTSSTDSQYF.